Each of the 5 T cell receptor beta chains below was sequenced from the same sample in a study of T cell repertoires in cytomegalovirus infection. Antigens of these TCRs are unknown. TCRdb re-analysed the reads in MiXCR, keeping a single row per CDR3 protein. The profile shows approximately 730,000 distinct CDR3 sequences, 30% to 35% of them singletons. Sequencing used cultured PBMCs, obtained from culture after CMV antigen stimulation. The receptors derive from a human donor in good health (CMV status not recorded). Some clones in this sample may be carry-over from other donors' samples.

This clonotype was seen a handful of times. V gene TRBV11-2 combines with J gene TRBJ2-7, with TRBD2 matching 7 bases. CDR3 length equals 13 residues. Trimming took 2 bases from V and 5 from J; bases not matched to a gene: 3. Germline V CDR1 and CDR2: SGHAT, FQNNGV. The CDR3 nucleotides read TGTGCCAGCAGCTTACGGACTAGAAACGAGCAGTACTTC. Translation gives CASSLRTRNEQYF.

This clonotype was seen only a few times. The CDR3 DNA reads as TGTGCCAGCTCACCACCTTCCGCCGAGACCCAGTACTTC. As protein: CASSPPSAETQYF. The chain links TRBV18 to TRBJ2-5; unclear D gene. Trimming removed 0 bases at V and 5 bases at J, with 7 bases between. Per the germline V gene, CDR1 is KGHSH and CDR2 is LQKENI. The CDR3 covers 13 residues.

This clonotype was counted between two and nine times. V and J are TRBV6-2 or TRBV6-3 and TRBJ1-2; a weak D match, TRBD1 (6 bases). CDR1 and CDR2 (germline): MNHEY, SVGEGT. The CDR3 is 17 amino acids. V was clipped by 8 bases and J by 0 bases, with 22 bases between them. CDR3 sequence: CASRQVTGQRANYGYTF. The DNA of the CDR3 is TGTGCCAGCCGCCAGGTCACCGGACAGCGAGCTAACTATGGCTACACCTTC.

The chain couples TRBV3-1 to TRBJ1-5; D possibly corresponds to TRBD1 (6 bases). Germline V gene data show CDR1 as LGHDT and CDR2 as YNNKEL (reference sequence). The CDR3 runs to 15 residues. V was shortened by 3 bases and J by 5 bases, with 14 bases between the two germline ends. In nucleotides, the CDR3 is TGTGCCAGCAGCCAGGGGGGGCTGGGTTATCAGCCCCAGCATTTT. Translated: CASSQGGLGYQPQHF.

There are many counts of this clonotype. This chain uses TRBV12-3 or TRBV12-4 with TRBJ1-1; 9 nucleotides agree with TRBD1. Trimming cost V 6 bases and J 2 bases; bases outside gene matches: 4. This CDR3 is 14 amino acids long. The CDR3 coding sequence is TGTGCCAGCAGGGGGACAGGGCGAAACACTGAAGCTTTCTTT. It yields the protein CASRGTGRNTEAFF.